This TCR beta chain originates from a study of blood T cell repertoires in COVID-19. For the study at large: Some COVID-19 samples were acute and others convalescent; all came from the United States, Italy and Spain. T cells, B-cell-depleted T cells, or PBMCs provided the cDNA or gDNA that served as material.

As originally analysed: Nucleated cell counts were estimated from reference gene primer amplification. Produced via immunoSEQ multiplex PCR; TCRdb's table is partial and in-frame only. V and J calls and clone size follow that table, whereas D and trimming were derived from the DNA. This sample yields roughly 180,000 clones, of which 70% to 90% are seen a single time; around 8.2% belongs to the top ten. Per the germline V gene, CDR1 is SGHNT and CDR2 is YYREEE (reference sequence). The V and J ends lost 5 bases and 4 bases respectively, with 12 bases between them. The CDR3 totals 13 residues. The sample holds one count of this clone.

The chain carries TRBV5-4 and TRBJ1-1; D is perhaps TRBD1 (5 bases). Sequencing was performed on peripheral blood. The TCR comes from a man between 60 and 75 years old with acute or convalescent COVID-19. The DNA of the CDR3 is TGTGCCAGCAGTGGTCTGGGGGGCACTGAAGCTTTCTTT. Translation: CASSGLGGTEAFF.